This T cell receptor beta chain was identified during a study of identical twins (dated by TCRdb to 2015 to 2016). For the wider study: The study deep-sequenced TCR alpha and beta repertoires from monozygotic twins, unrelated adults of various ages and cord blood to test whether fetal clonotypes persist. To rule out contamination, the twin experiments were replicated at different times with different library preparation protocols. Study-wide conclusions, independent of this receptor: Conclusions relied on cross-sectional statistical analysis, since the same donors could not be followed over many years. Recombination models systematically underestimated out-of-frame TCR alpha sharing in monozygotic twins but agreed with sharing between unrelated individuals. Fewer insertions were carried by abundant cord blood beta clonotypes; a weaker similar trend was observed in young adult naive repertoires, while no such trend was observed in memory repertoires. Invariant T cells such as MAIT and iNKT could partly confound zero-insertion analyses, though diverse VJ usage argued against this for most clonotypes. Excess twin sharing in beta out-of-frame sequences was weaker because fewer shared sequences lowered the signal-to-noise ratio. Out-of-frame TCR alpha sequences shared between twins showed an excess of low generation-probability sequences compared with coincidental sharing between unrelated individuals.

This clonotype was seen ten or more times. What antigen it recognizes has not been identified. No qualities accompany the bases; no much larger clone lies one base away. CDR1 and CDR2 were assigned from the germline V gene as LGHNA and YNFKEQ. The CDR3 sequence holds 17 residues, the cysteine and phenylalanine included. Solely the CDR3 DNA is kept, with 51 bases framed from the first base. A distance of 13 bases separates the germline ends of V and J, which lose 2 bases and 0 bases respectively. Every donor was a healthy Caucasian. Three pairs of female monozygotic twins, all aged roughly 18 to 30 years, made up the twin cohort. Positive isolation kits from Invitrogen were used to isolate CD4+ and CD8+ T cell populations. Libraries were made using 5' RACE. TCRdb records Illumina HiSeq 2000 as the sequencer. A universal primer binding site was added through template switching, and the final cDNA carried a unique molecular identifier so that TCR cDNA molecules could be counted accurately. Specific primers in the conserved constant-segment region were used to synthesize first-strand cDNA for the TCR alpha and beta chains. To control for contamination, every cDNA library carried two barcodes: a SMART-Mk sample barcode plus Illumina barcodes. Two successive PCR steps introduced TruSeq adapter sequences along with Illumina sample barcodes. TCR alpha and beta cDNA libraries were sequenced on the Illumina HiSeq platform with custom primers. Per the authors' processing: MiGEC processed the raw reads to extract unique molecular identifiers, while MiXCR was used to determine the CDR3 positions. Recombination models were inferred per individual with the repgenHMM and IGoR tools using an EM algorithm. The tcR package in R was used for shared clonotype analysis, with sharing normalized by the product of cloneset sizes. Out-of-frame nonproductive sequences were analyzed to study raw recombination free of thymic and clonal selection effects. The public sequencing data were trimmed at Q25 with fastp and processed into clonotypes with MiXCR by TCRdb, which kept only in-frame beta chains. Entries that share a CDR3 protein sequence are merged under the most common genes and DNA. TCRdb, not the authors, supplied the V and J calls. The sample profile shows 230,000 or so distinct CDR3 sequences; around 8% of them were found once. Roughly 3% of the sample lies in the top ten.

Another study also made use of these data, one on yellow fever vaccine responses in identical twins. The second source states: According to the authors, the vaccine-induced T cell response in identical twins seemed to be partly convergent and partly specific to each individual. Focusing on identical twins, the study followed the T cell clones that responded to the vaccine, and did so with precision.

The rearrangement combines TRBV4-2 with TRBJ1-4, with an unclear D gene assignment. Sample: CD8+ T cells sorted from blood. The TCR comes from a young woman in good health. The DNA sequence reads TGTGCCAGCAGCCAACCTCCCACCGAGCCAACTAATGAAAAACTGTTTTTT. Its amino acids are CASSQPPTEPTNEKLFF.